This T cell receptor beta chain was recovered during a study of T cells in Graves' hyperthyroidism and ophthalmopathy (dated by TCRdb to the late 2010s). In the study overall: Peripheral blood was sampled at the time of initial diagnosis, prior to any treatment. A discovery cohort of roughly 96 patients, 43 with Graves' ophthalmopathy and about 60 with stable Graves' hyperthyroidism, was used to find distinguishing TCR V-J signatures. Prospective prediction of ophthalmopathy was tested in an independent validation cohort of approximately 19 hyperthyroidism patients and approximately 17 patients who later progressed to ophthalmopathy. The approximately 90 discovery patients were randomly split 7:3 into training and test sets. The study also compared thyroid tissue and blood T-cell repertoires from about six Graves' hyperthyroidism patients. After blood sampling, hyperthyroidism patients were treated with methimazole at a starting dose of 30 mg daily, and ophthalmopathy patients were treated with high-dose intravenous methylprednisolone. The paper reports TCR Vbeta CDR3 sequencing of approximately 140 peripheral blood samples: some 44 ophthalmopathy, fewer than 85 hyperthyroidism and 17 progressor patients.

Moderately to severely active disease, a Clinical Activity Score of at least 3, a NOSPECS grade of at least 4, and a duration under 3 months were present in ophthalmopathy patients. Any patient with an uncontrolled infection, another autoimmune disease, pregnancy or lactation was excluded. Clinical symptoms, serum thyroxine and TRAb, thyroid ultrasound, and orbital computed tomography formed the basis for the diagnoses. Ficoll-Paque density gradient centrifugation was used to isolate PBMCs from around 9.1 ml of fresh peripheral blood. Trizol reagent was used to extract total RNA, and RNA quality was then checked on an Agilent 2100 Bioanalyzer. CDR1 MDHEN and CDR2 SYDVKM are derived from the germline V gene. At the junction V is shortened by 5 bases and J by 1 base; bases outside the gene matches: 12. From the cysteine up to the phenylalanine, the CDR3 has a length of 17 residues. Only the CDR3 portion is preserved as DNA: 51 bases, with reading frame beginning at the first base.

The TCR beta CDR3 regions were amplified from RNA transcripts. The TCR CDR3 was subjected to a first round of RT-PCR using the HTBI primer set and the Qiagen OneStep RT-PCR kit. Libraries were constructed in a second round of multiplex PCR, after which size selection and purification were carried out. The libraries were sequenced on an Illumina HiSeq2000 using paired-end 100 bp reads. Turning to the authors' computational methods: SOAPnuke was used to process the raw data, removing reads that contained adapters or uncalled bases, had a mean Phred below 15, or lacked an exact match to the constant primer or identifier. High-quality paired reads were merged with COPE v1.2.5, and unique nucleotide sequences were defined as clonotypes. MiTCR v1.1 was used to align clonotypes to the IMGT TRBV, TRBD and TRBJ reference segments. Analysis was restricted to V-J combinations with a frequency above 0.0001, which covered about 99% of repertoires. The TCS score was defined as the ratio of F50 (clonal expansion) to E x V (chaos), calculated using BLOSUM62-based TCRdist between CDR3 peptides within each V-J. Welch's t-statistics and random forest reduced several hundred V-J features to roughly 13, which were used in a naive Bayes classifier (R e1071). TCRdb reran the public reads through fastp at Q25 and MiXCR, keeping productive beta chains. Duplicate CDR3 protein sequences are folded into a single record with the most common DNA and genes. These V and J calls are TCRdb output, not the study's own analysis. Within this sample are over 250,000 distinct CDR3 sequences, with around 22% of them counted one time only. The ten largest clones take up around 65% of the sample.

This clonotype was seen at least ten times. The antigen this receptor binds is unknown. Base qualities are not at hand, and no much larger clone is one base apart. Broad study findings and their caveats: Most expanded thyroid clonotypes (frequency above 0.001) were also detected in blood, suggesting blood repertoires may reflect thyroid immune responses. No statistical method was used to fix the sample size in advance, and group allocation was not hidden from the investigators. In cross-validation, a model built on a 13 V-J signature told ophthalmopathy apart from stable hyperthyroidism with under 90% sensitivity and about 81% specificity, and in testing the same model reached 80%/75%. In validation, the model predicted progression to ophthalmopathy with approximately 71% sensitivity and 72.22% specificity, a median of 6.5 months before onset.

This clonotype was sampled from a young man with Graves' ophthalmopathy. The chain was built from TRBV28 and TRBJ2-5; 8 central bases correspond to TRBD1. Sequenced sample: blood. The nucleotide sequence is given as TGTGCCAGCAGTACTACGGACAGGGCCGCGGTCCAAGAGACCCAGTACTTC. Translated, this gives CASSTTDRAAVQETQYF.